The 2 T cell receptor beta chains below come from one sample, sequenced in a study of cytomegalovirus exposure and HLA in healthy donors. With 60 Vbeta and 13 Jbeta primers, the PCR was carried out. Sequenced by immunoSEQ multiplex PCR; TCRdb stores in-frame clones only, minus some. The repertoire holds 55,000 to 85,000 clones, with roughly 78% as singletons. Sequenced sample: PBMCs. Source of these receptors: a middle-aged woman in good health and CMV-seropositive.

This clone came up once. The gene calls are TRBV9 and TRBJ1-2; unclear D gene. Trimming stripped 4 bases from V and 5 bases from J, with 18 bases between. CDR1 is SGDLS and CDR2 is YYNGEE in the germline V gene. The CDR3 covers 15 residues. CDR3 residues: CASSPAVGLSYGYTF. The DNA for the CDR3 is TGTGCCAGCAGCCCGGCGGTAGGCTTAAGTTATGGCTACACCTTC.

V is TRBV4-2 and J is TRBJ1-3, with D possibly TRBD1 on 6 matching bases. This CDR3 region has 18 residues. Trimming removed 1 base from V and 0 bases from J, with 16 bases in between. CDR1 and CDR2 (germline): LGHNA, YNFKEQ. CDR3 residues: CASSQVKTGGASGNTIYF. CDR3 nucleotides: TGTGCCAGCAGCCAAGTAAAAACCGGGGGGGCCTCTGGAAACACCATATATTTT.